This T cell receptor (beta chain) was identified in a study of cytomegalovirus exposure and HLA in healthy donors. Study-wide results and caveats: Highest at DRB1 and lowest at HLA-C, TCR association rates differed among HLA loci in a later analysis.

This clone was found once. Its antigen remains unknown. Primers: 60 Vbeta forward and 13 Jbeta reverse. TCRdb's copy holds only in-frame clones and misses some; the assay was immunoSEQ multiplex PCR. Among more than 90,000 clones, roughly 85% were seen once, and the ten largest hold about 3.9%. The CDR3 runs to 12 residues. The V gene's germline CDR1 is MNHNS and CDR2 SASEGT. The V end was cut by 10 bases, the J end by 9 bases, with 13 bases between. This TCR was sampled from a young man in good health and CMV-seronegative. The chain combines TRBV6-1 with TRBJ1-6; possibly TRBD1 for D (5 bases). Sequencing was performed on PBMCs. Written as DNA, the CDR3 is TGTGCCACCCAGGGTCTGGGTTCACCCCTCCACTTT. It codes for CATQGLGSPLHF.